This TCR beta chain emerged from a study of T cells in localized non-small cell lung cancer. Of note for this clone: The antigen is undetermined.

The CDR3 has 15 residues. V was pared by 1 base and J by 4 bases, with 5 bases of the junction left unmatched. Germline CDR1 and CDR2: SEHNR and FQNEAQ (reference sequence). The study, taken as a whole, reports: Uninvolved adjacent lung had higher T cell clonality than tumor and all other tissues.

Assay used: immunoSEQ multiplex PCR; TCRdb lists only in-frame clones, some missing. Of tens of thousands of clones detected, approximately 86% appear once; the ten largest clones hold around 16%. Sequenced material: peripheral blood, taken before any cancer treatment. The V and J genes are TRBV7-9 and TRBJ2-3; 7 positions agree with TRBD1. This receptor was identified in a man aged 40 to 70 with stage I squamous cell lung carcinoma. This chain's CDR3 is CASSLGRQGADTQYF. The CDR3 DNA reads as TGTGCCAGCAGCTTAGGGAGGCAGGGGGCAGATACGCAGTATTTT.